This is a list of T cell receptor beta chains from one sample in a study of response to subunit inactivated influenza vaccine. TCRdb called the RT-PCR reads again in MiXCR, with one record for every CDR3 protein. The sample shows 160,000 or so distinct CDR3 sequences, 11% of them seen only once. Sequenced here: non-naive T cells sorted from PBMCs, sampled roughly 48 days after vaccination. These receptors were taken from a man over 45 who received an inactivated influenza vaccine. Each CDR3 is given with its conserved first and last residue. A D gene is named only where the DNA matches it firmly. Clone size, where shown, is once, few, many, or a class for clones that have expanded.

CDR3nt | CDR3aa | v_gene | d_gene | abundance | j_gene
TGTGCCAGCAGTCGGGGACAGCTACAAGAGACCCAGTACTTC | CASSRGQLQETQYF | TRBV27 | TRBD1 | - | TRBJ2-5
TGTGCCAGCAGCGGCGACAGGGGGCTGAACACTGAAGCTTTCTTT | CASSGDRGLNTEAFF | TRBV2 | TRBD1 | many | TRBJ1-1
TGTGCCAGCAGCTTAACTCGACTAGCGGGAGCAGATACGCAGTATTTT | CASSLTRLAGADTQYF | TRBV7-3 | TRBD2 | many | TRBJ2-3
TGCAGTGCTAGAGTACGGGCCCCCCGCACAGATACGCAGTATTTT | CSARVRAPRTDTQYF | TRBV20-1 | - | few | TRBJ2-3
TGCAGCGGGGAATCGCCGGGACTAGAGAACAATGAGCAGTTCTTC | CSGESPGLENNEQFF | TRBV29-1 | TRBD2 | few | TRBJ2-1
TGTGCCAGCAGGGAGCAGGGGGCGCGAATCTACGAGCAGTACTTC | CASREQGARIYEQYF | TRBV6-2/TRBV6-3 | TRBD1 | many | TRBJ2-7
TGTGCCAGCACAAGTGGGACAGGGTTTAAAGAGACCCAGTACTTC | CASTSGTGFKETQYF | TRBV7-9 | TRBD1 | - | TRBJ2-5
TGCGCCAGCAGCCGAGGACAGGGGGCGAACACTGAAGCTTTCTTT | CASSRGQGANTEAFF | TRBV4-1 | TRBD1 | many | TRBJ1-1
TGCGCCAGCAGCTTGTGGTCTTCGGGTACTCCGAGCACAGATACGCAGTATTTT | CASSLWSSGTPSTDTQYF | TRBV5-1 | - | many | TRBJ2-3
TGCGCCAGCAGCTTGGCCCCTAGCGGGGGAGACGCATCCGAGCAGTACTTC | CASSLAPSGGDASEQYF | TRBV5-1 | TRBD2 | - | TRBJ2-7
TGTGCCAGCAGCCTGAGAGACAGGGGCTACGAGCAGTACTTC | CASSLRDRGYEQYF | TRBV3-1 | TRBD1 | few | TRBJ2-7
TGTGCCAGCGGTGGGAAGGGGCCAACTAGCACAGATACGCAGTATTTT | CASGGKGPTSTDTQYF | TRBV7-9 | - | many | TRBJ2-3
TGTGCCAGCAGCTCCCAAGGGGGTCTAGGATCACCCCTCCACTTT | CASSSQGGLGSPLHF | TRBV7-9 | - | few | TRBJ1-6
TGTGCCAGCAAGCGGCTAGCTAGCACCGGGGAGCTGTTTTTT | CASKRLASTGELFF | TRBV2 | - | many | TRBJ2-2
TGCGCCAGCAGCCCCGGACAGGGGGGTGAGACCCAGTACTTC | CASSPGQGGETQYF | TRBV4-1 | TRBD1 | - | TRBJ2-5
TGTGCCAGCAGTCTCTCTCCTCTATCGGGGTCCCACTACGAGCAGTACTTC | CASSLSPLSGSHYEQYF | TRBV12-3/TRBV12-4 | - | many | TRBJ2-7
TGTGCCATCAGTGAGGATTCCCCCCCGGCTGAAAAACTGTTTTTT | CAISEDSPPAEKLFF | TRBV10-3 | - | - | TRBJ1-4
TGTGCCAGCAGTTACCTAGAAACCAATGAGCAGTTCTTC | CASSYLETNEQFF | TRBV6-2/TRBV6-3 | - | - | TRBJ2-1
TGTGCCAGCAGCTTAAATGTCAGGGCGTCTGAAGCTTTCTTT | CASSLNVRASEAFF | TRBV11-3 | - | few | TRBJ1-1
TGTGCCAGCAGTGAAGGGTCAACTGTTAGGCAGTTCTTC | CASSEGSTVRQFF | TRBV6-1 | - | few | TRBJ2-1
TGCGCCAGCAGCTTGGCATCTACGTCCAGAGGGTACAATGAGCAGTTCTTC | CASSLASTSRGYNEQFF | TRBV5-1 | - | - | TRBJ2-1
TGTGCCAGCAGCGCAGGAATGACGAGAGAGCAGTACTTC | CASSAGMTREQYF | TRBV3-1 | - | - | TRBJ2-7
TGCGCCAGCAGCTTTACTGGGTACGAGCAGTACTTC | CASSFTGYEQYF | TRBV5-1 | - | many | TRBJ2-7
TGTGCCAGCAGTGTCTCGGGACTAGCTTACAATGAGCAGTTCTTC | CASSVSGLAYNEQFF | TRBV2 | TRBD2 | many | TRBJ2-1
TGTGCCACCAGAACTTTTCGGTTACCCTACGAGCAGTACTTC | CATRTFRLPYEQYF | TRBV24-1 | - | - | TRBJ2-7
TGTGCCAGCAGATCCTTCGATGAGCAGTTCTTC | CASRSFDEQFF | TRBV3-1 | - | few | TRBJ2-1
TGTGCCAGCAGCCGGGACAGGGGTGATGGCTACACCTTC | CASSRDRGDGYTF | TRBV2 | TRBD1 | many | TRBJ1-2
TGTGCCAGCCAAAAACAAGGGACCTCTAGCACAGATACGCAGTATTTT | CASQKQGTSSTDTQYF | TRBV7-2 | - | few | TRBJ2-3
TGCGCCAGCAGCTGGGGACAGGGGGGCCACGAGCAGTACTTC | CASSWGQGGHEQYF | TRBV5-1 | TRBD1 | once | TRBJ2-7